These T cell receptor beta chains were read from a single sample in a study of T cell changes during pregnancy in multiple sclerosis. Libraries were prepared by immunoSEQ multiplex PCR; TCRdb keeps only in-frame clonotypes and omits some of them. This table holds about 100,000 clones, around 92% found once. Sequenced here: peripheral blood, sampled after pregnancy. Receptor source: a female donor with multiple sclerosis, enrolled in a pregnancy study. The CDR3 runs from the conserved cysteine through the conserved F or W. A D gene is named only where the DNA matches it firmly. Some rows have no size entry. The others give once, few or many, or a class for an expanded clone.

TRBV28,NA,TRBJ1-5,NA,CASSTQGYNQPQHF,TGTGCCAGCAGTACCCAGGGATACAATCAGCCCCAGCATTTT
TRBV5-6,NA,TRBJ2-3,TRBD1,CASSLGQGATDTQYF,TGTGCCAGCAGCCTAGGACAGGGGGCGACAGATACGCAGTATTTT
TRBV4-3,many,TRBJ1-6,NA,CASSQEPTGHNSPLHF,TGCGCCAGCAGCCAAGAACCGACAGGCCATAATTCACCCCTCCACTTT
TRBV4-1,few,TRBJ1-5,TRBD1,CASSQDRGQPQHF,TGCGCCAGCAGCCAGGACAGGGGTCAGCCCCAGCATTTT
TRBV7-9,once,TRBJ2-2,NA,CASSFPGVQTGELFF,TGTGCCAGCAGTTTTCCGGGGGTACAGACCGGGGAGCTGTTTTTT
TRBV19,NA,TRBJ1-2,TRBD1,CASSGQGVTGYTF,TGTGCCAGTAGTGGTCAGGGGGTAACGGGCTACACCTTC
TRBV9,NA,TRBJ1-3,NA,CASSPRHDISTIYF,TGTGCCAGCAGCCCCCGTCACGACATCTCCACCATATATTTT
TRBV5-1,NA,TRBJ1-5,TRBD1,CASSEGASNQPQHF,TGCGCCAGCAGCGAGGGGGCTAGCAATCAGCCCCAGCATTTT
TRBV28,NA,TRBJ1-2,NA,CASSLRTLYGYTF,TGTGCCAGCAGTTTGAGGACACTCTATGGCTACACCTTC
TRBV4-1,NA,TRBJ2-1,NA,CASNQDELGWGGDNEQFF,TGCGCCAGCAACCAAGATGAGTTGGGCTGGGGCGGCGACAATGAGCAGTTCTTC
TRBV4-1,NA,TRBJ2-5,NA,CASSQAVLTGQKETQYF,TGCGCCAGCAGCCAAGCGGTTCTGACAGGACAAAAAGAGACCCAGTACTTC
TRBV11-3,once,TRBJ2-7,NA,CASSPGGGSYEQYF,TGTGCCAGCAGCCCTGGAGGCGGTTCCTACGAGCAGTACTTC
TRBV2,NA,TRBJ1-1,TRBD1,CASSETTGRGTEAFF,TGTGCCAGCAGTGAAACGACAGGGCGGGGCACTGAAGCTTTCTTT
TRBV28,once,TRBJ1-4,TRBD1,CASSSGQGGNEKLFF,TGTGCCAGCAGTTCAGGACAGGGGGGGAACGAAAAACTGTTTTTT
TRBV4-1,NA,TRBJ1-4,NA,CASSLTAGGTNEKLFF,TGCGCCAGCAGCCTTACTGCCGGGGGGACTAATGAAAAACTGTTTTTT
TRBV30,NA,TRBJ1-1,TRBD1,CAWHHRDRRNTEAFF,TGTGCCTGGCATCACCGGGACAGGAGGAACACTGAAGCTTTCTTT
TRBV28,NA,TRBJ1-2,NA,CASSIPRYGYTF,TGTGCCAGCAGTATCCCCCGCTATGGCTACACCTTC
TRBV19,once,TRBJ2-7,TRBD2,CASSIGLADYEQYF,TGTGCCAGTAGTATCGGCCTAGCGGATTACGAGCAGTACTTC
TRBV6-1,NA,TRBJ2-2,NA,CASSVGRTGRTGELFF,TGTGCCAGCAGTGTAGGGAGGACAGGCCGAACCGGGGAGCTGTTTTTT
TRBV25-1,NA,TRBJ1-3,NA,CASSESRQTSGNTIYF,TGTGCCAGCAGTGAGTCTCGACAGACCTCTGGAAACACCATATATTTT
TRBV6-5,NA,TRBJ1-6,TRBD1,CASSGTGGNSPLHF,TGTGCCAGCAGCGGGACAGGGGGTAATTCACCCCTCCACTTT
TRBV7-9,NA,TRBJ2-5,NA,CASSLGSQGRQETQYF,TGTGCCAGCAGCCTAGGATCGCAGGGGCGACAAGAGACCCAGTACTTC
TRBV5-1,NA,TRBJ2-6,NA,CASTRFGSGANVLTF,TGCGCCAGTACCCGTTTCGGGTCTGGGGCCAACGTCCTGACTTTC
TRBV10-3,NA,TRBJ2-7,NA,CAISESLRPPYEQYF,TGTGCCATCAGTGAGTCTCTGAGGCCGCCCTACGAGCAGTACTTC
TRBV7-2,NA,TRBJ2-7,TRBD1,CASSSVLSDRNTYEQYF,TGTGCCAGCAGCTCAGTTTTGTCGGACAGGAACACCTACGAGCAGTACTTC
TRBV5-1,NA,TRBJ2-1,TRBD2,CASSFVAGGLFEQFF,TGCGCCAGCAGCTTTGTAGCGGGGGGTTTATTTGAGCAGTTCTTC
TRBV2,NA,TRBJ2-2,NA,CASRAGNTGELFF,TGTGCCAGCCGAGCAGGGAACACCGGGGAGCTGTTTTTT
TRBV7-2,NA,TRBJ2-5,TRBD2,CASSLRAGGIQETQYF,TGTGCCAGCAGCTTACGGGCGGGAGGGATCCAAGAGACCCAGTACTTC
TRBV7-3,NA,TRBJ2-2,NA,CASSPDPNREGTGELFF,TGTGCCAGCAGCCCCGACCCCAACAGGGAGGGAACCGGGGAGCTGTTTTTT
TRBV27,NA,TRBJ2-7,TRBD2,CASKKWRGGQDEQYF,TGTGCCAGCAAAAAATGGCGGGGGGGCCAGGACGAGCAGTACTTC
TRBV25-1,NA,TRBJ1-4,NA,CAVEWGRKLFF,TGTGCCGTGGAATGGGGCAGGAAACTGTTTTTT
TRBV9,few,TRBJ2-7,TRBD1,CASSVVTGSEQYF,TGTGCCAGCAGCGTAGTGACAGGGAGCGAGCAGTACTTC
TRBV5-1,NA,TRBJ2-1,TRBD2,CASRPLAGVEQFF,TGCGCCAGCAGGCCGCTAGCGGGAGTTGAGCAGTTCTTC
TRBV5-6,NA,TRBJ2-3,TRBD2,CASSLLVTSGRVDTQYF,TGTGCCAGCAGCCTCCTCGTGACTAGCGGGAGGGTGGATACGCAGTATTTT
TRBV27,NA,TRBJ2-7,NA,CASSLGQFYEQYF,TGTGCCAGCAGTTTAGGACAGTTTTACGAGCAGTACTTC
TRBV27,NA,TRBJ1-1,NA,CASRYQTENTEAFF,TGTGCCAGCAGATACCAAACAGAGAACACTGAAGCTTTCTTT
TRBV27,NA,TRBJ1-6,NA,CASSSSRNSPLHF,TGTGCCAGCAGCTCCTCCCGTAATTCACCCCTCCACTTT
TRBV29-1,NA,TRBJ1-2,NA,CSVEDSDTNYGYTF,TGCAGCGTTGAAGACTCAGACACTAACTATGGCTACACCTTC
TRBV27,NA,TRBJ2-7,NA,CASSQTIDYRYEQYF,TGTGCCAGCAGTCAAACTATCGACTATAGATACGAGCAGTACTTC
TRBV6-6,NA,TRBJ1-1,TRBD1,CASSQRGQRAFF,TGTGCCAGCAGTCAAAGGGGGCAGAGAGCTTTCTTT
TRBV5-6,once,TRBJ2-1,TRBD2,CASSLGLAVDEQFF,TGTGCCAGCAGCTTGGGACTAGCGGTCGATGAGCAGTTCTTC
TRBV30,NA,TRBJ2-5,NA,CAWAARETQYF,TGTGCCTGGGCGGCTCGGGAGACCCAGTACTTC
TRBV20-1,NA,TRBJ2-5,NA,CSARVRETQYF,TGCAGTGCGCGGGTCCGGGAGACCCAGTACTTC
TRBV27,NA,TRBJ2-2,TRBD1,CASSSPGTGVTGELFF,TGTGCCAGCAGTTCACCCGGGACAGGGGTCACCGGGGAGCTGTTTTTT
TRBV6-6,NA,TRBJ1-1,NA,CASNTLVVGGDTEAFF,TGTGCCAGCAACACCCTGGTAGTGGGGGGAGACACTGAAGCTTTCTTT
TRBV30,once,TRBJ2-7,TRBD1,CALQRGPYEQYF,TGTGCCTTACAAAGGGGGCCCTACGAGCAGTACTTC
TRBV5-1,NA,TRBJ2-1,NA,CASSLAPVSSYNEQFF,TGCGCCAGCAGCTTGGCCCCGGTCTCCTCTTACAATGAGCAGTTCTTC